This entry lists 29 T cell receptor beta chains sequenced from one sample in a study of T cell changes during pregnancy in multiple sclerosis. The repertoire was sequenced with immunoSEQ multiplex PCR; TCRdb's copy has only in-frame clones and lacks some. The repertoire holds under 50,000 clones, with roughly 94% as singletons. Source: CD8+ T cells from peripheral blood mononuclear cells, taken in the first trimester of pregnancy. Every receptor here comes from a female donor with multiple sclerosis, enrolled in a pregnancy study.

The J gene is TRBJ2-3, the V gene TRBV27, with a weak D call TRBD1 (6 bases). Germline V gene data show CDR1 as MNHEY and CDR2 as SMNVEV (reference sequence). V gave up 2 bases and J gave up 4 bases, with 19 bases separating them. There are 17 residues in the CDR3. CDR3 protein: CASSLGTGMWKPDTQYF. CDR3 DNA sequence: TGTGCCAGCAGTTTAGGCACAGGGATGTGGAAGCCAGATACGCAGTATTTT.

The CDR3 nucleotides read TGTGCCTGGGGACACATAGAGACCCAGTACTTC. Translating it yields CAWGHIETQYF. The chain joins TRBV30 to TRBJ2-5; the D gene is possibly TRBD1 (5 bases). The CDR3 is 11 amino acids. V lost 5 bases and J lost 4, with 8 bases in between. Germline V lookup: CDR1 GTSNPN, CDR2 SVGIG (reference sequence).

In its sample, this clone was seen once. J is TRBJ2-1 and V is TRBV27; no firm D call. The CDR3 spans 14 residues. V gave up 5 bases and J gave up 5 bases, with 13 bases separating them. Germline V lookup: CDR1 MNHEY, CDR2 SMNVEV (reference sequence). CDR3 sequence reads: CASSPNLYDNEQFF. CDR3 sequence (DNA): TGTGCCAGCAGTCCCAACCTATACGACAATGAGCAGTTCTTC.

CDR3 nucleotides: TGTGCCAGCAGGCGGAGAGGACAGGGGGAGAACACTGAAGCTTTCTTT. This sequence encodes CASRRRGQGENTEAFF. The rearrangement joins TRBV5-6 to TRBJ1-1, with 10 nucleotides matching TRBD1. Germline V lookup: CDR1 SGHDT, CDR2 YYEEEE. V lost 5 bases and J lost 1; bases outside the gene matches: 8. This CDR3 has 16 residues.

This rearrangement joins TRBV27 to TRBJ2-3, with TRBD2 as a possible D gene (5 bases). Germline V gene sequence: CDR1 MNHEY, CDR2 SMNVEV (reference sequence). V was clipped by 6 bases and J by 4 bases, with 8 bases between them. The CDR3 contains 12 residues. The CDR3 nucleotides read TGTGCCAGCAGGGAGAGGGCAGATACGCAGTATTTT. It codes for CASRERADTQYF.

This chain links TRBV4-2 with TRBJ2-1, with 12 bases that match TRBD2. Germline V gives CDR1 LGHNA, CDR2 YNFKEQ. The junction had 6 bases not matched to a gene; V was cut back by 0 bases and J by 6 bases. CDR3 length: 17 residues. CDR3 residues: CASSQDVGLAGLNEQFF. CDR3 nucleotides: TGTGCCAGCAGCCAAGATGTCGGACTAGCGGGACTCAATGAGCAGTTCTTC.

CDR3 in DNA: TGTGCCAGCAGTTTGTTGAGAGCAGGAGGGTCTAATGAAAAACTGTTTTTT. It encodes CASSLLRAGGSNEKLFF. The gene calls are TRBV28 and TRBJ1-4; D not certain. Germline V gene sequence: CDR1 MDHEN, CDR2 SYDVKM. The CDR3 covers 17 residues. V was trimmed by 3 bases and J by 3 bases, leaving 17 bases between them.

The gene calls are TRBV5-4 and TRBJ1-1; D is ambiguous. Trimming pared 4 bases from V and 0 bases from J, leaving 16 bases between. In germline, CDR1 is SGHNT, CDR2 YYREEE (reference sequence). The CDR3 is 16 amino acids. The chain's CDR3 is CASSTLAGVMNTEAFF. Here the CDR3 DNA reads TGTGCCAGCAGCACCCTCGCCGGAGTCATGAACACTGAAGCTTTCTTT.

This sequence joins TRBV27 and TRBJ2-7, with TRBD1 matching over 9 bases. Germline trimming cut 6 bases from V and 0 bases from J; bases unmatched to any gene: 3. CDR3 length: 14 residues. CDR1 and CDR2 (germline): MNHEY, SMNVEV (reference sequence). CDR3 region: CASSMTGGSYEQYF. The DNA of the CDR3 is TGTGCCAGCAGCATGACAGGGGGCTCCTACGAGCAGTACTTC.

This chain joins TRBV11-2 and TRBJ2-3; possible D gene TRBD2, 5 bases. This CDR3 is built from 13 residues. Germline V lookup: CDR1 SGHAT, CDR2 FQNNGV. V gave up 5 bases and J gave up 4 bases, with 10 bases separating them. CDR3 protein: CASSVDFPDTQYF. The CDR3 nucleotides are TGTGCCAGCAGCGTGGACTTCCCAGATACGCAGTATTTT.

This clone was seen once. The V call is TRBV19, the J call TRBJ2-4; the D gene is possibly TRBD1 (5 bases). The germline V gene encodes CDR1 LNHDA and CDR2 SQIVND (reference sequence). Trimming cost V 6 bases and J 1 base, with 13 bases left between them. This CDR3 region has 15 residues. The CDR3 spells CASSILQAAKNIQYF. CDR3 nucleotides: TGTGCCAGTAGCATATTACAGGCGGCCAAAAACATTCAGTACTTC.

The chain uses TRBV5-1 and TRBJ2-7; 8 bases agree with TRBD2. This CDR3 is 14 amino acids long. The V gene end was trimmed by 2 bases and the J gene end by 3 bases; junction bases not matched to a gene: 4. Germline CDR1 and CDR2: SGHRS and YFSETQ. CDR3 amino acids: CASSFGAGGYEQYF. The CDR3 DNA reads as TGCGCCAGCAGCTTCGGTGCGGGAGGCTACGAGCAGTACTTC.

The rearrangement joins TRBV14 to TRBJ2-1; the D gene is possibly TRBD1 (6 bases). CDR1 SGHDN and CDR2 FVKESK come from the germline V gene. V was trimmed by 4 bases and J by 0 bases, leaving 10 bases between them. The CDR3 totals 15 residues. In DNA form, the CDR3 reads TGTGCCAGCAGCCCAGGACAGAGCTCCTACAATGAGCAGTTCTTC. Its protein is CASSPGQSSYNEQFF. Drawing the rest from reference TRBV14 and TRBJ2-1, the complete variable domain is EAGVTQFPSHSVIEKGQTVTLRCDPISGHDNLYWYRRVMGKEIKFLLHFVKESKQDESGMPNNRFLAERTGGTYSTLKVQPAELEDSGVYFCASSPGQSSYNEQFFGPGTRLTVL.

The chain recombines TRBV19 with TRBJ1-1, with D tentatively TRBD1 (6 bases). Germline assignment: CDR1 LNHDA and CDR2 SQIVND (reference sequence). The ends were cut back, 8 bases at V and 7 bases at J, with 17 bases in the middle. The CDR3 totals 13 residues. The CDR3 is CASSTGTLSEAFF. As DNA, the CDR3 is TGTGCCAGTTCTACCGGGACATTAAGTGAAGCTTTCTTT.

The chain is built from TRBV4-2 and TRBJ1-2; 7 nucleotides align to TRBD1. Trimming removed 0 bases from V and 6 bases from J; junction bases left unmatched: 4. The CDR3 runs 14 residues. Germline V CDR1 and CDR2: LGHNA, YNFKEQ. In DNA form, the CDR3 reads TGTGCCAGCAGCCAAGAGACAGGGTTGCATGGCTACACCTTC. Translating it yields CASSQETGLHGYTF.

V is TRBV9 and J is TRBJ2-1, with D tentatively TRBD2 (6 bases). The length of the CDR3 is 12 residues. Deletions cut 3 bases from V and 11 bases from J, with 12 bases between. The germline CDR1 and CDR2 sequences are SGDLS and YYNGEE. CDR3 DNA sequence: TGTGCCAGCAGCGGGCCTAGCGACCAGCAGTTCTTC. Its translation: CASSGPSDQQFF.

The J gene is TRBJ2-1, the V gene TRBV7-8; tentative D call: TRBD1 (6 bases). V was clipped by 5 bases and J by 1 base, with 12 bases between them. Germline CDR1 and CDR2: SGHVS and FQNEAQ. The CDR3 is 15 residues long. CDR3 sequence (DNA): TGTGCCAGCAGCCCTACAGGGAAGTCCTACAATGAGCAGTTCTTC. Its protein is CASSPTGKSYNEQFF.

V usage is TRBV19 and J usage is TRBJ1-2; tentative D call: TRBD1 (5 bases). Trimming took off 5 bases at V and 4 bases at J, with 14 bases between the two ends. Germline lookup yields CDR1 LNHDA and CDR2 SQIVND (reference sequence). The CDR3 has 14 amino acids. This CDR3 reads CASSATGVFYGYTF. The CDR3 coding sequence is TGTGCCAGTAGTGCAACGGGGGTATTCTATGGCTACACCTTC.

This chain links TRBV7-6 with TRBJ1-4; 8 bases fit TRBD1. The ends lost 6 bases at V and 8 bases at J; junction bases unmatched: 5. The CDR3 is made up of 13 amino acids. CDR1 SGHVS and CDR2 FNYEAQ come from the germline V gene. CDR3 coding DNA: TGTGCCAGCAGTCGGACAGGGTACGAAAAACTGTTTTTT. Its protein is CASSRTGYEKLFF.

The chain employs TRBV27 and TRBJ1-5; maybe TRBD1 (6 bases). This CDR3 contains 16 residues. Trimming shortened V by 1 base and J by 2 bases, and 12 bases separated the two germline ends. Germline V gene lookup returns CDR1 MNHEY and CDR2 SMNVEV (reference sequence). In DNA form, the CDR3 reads TGTGCCAGCAGTTTATACGGGGGGGGCGGCAATCAGCCCCAGCATTTT. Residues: CASSLYGGGGNQPQHF.

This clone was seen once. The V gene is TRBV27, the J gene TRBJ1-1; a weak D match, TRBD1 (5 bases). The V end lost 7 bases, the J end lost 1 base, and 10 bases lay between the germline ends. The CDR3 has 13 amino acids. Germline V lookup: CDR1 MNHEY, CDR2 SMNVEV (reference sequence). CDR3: CASKLGPNTEAFF. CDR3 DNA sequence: TGTGCCAGCAAGTTGGGGCCGAACACTGAAGCTTTCTTT.

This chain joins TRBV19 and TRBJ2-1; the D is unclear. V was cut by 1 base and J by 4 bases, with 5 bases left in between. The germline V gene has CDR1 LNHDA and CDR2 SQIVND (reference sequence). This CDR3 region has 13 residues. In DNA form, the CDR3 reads TGTGCCAGTAGTATAGGCCTATACAATGAGCAGTTCTTC. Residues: CASSIGLYNEQFF.

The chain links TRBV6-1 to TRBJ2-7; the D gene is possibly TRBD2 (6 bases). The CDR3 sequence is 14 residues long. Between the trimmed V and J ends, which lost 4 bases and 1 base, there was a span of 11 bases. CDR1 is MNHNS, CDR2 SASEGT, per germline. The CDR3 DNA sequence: TGTGCCAGCAGTGGGGGGGACGGATCCTACGAGCAGTACTTC. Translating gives CASSGGDGSYEQYF.

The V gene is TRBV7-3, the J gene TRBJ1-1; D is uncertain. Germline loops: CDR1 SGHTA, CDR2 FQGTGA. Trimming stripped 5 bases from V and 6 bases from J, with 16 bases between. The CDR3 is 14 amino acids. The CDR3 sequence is CASSASSGTSEAFF. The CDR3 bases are TGTGCCAGCAGCGCCTCCTCCGGTACCTCTGAAGCTTTCTTT.

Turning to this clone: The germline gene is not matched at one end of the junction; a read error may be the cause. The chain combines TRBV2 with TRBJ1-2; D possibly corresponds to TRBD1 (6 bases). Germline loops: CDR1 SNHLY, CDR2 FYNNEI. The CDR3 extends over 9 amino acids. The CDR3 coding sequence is TGTGCCAGCAGAGCAGACAGGCGCTTC. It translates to CASRADRRF.

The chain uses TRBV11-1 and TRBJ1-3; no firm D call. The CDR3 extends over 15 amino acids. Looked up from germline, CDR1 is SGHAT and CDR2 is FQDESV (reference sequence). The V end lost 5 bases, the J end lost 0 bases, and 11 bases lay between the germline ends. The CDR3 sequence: CASSPPGNSGNTIYF. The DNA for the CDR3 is TGTGCCAGCAGCCCTCCCGGGAACTCTGGAAACACCATATATTTT.

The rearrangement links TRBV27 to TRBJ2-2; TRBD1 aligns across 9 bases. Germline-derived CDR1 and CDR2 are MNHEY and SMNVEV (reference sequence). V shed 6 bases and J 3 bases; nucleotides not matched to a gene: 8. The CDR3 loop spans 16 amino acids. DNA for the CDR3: TGTGCCAGCAGGAGAACAGGGGGCAGGGACACCGGGGAGCTGTTTTTT. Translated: CASRRTGGRDTGELFF.

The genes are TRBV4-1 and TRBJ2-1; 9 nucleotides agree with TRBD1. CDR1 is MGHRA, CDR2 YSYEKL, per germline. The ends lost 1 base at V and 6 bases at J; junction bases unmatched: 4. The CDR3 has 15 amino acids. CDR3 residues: CASSQVRTGVNEQFF. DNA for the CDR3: TGCGCCAGCAGCCAAGTCCGGACAGGGGTCAATGAGCAGTTCTTC.

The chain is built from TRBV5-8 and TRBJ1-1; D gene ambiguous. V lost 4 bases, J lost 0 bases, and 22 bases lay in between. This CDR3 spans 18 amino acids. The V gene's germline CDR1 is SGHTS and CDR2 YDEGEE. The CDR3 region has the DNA TGTGCCAGCAGCGAGTTGAGGCGGACGGGAAGGGTGAACACTGAAGCTTTCTTT. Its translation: CASSELRRTGRVNTEAFF.